This T cell receptor (beta chain) was profiled in a study of blood T cell repertoires in COVID-19. Study summary: Some COVID-19 samples were acute and others convalescent; all came from the United States, Italy and Spain. In each case, the material was cDNA or gDNA derived from T cells, B-cell-depleted T cells, or PBMCs.

Authors' processing steps: Cell counts per sample came from amplifying reference gene primers. Only in-frame clones appear in the TCRdb table, and some are missing; sequencing was by immunoSEQ multiplex PCR. Clonal size and the V and J genes are those of that table, whereas D and trimming came from the DNA. The data show approximately 280,000 clones, approximately 84% seen once. J lost 7 bases, V lost 2 bases, and 3 bases had no gene match. The CDR3 contains 14 residues. Germline lookup yields CDR1 SGHNT and CDR2 YYREEE (reference sequence). The chain is built from TRBV5-4 and TRBJ1-4; 9 nucleotides align to TRBD1. The sequencing sample was made of peripheral blood. The source of this sequence is a woman aged 25 to 39 who had recovered from COVID-19. The CDR3 protein is CASSFGTGIEKLFF. CDR3 coding DNA: TGTGCCAGCAGCTTCGGGACAGGGATTGAAAAACTGTTTTTT.